Shown below are 27 T cell receptor beta chains from a single sample sequenced in a study of blood T cell repertoires in COVID-19. Data came from immunoSEQ multiplex PCR; TCRdb stores just in-frame clones and leaves some out. The table lists around 130,000 clones, 84% of them singletons, with roughly 15% in the top ten. Sequencing input: peripheral blood. The receptor set was obtained from an elderly woman with acute or convalescent COVID-19.

The rearrangement links TRBV6-5 to TRBJ1-2, with 9 bases fitting TRBD1. The germline V gene encodes CDR1 MNHEY and CDR2 SVGAGI. V gave up 2 bases and J gave up 7 bases; unmatched junction bases: 8. The CDR3 spans 15 residues. The CDR3 sequence: CASSYKKQGASGYTF. The CDR3 DNA sequence: TGTGCCAGCAGTTACAAAAAACAGGGGGCATCTGGCTACACCTTC.

As DNA, the CDR3 is TGTGCCAGCAGCTTGTTCGGGTTTACAAACATTCAGTACTTC. Amino acids: CASSLFGFTNIQYF. The V call is TRBV5-4, the J call TRBJ2-4, with D unclear. The CDR3 covers 14 residues. The V and J ends lost 1 base and 6 bases respectively, with 11 bases between them. Germline V CDR1 and CDR2: SGHNT, YYREEE (reference sequence).

This chain uses TRBV11-2 with TRBJ2-7; 7 positions agree with TRBD1. V shed 5 bases, J shed 2 bases, and the junction held 6 bases outside the gene matches. CDR3 length: 14 amino acids. The germline V gene has CDR1 SGHAT and CDR2 FQNNGV. The CDR3 DNA follows: TGTGCCAGCAGCGCAGACAGGGCAGCCTACGAGCAGTACTTC. Protein product: CASSADRAAYEQYF.

The chain couples TRBV2 to TRBJ2-6, with 10 bases matching TRBD1. CDR3 length: 15 amino acids. CDR1 and CDR2 (germline): SNHLY, FYNNEI. The J segment lost 2 bases and the V segment lost 8 bases, leaving 3 bases of the junction unmatched. The CDR3 DNA sequence: TGTGCCAGCGTGACAGGGGGCGCTGGGGCCAACGTCCTGACTTTC. Translating it yields CASVTGGAGANVLTF. The complete variable domain, with remaining parts taken from reference TRBV2 and TRBJ2-6, reads EPEVTQTPSHQVTQMGQEVILRCVPISNHLYFYWYRQILGQKVEFLVSFYNNEISEKSEIFDDQFSVERPDGSNFTLKIRSTKLEDSAMYFCASVTGGAGANVLTFGAGSRLTVL.

The table lists this clone with a count of one. The chain uses TRBV7-2 and TRBJ1-1; D unclear. The CDR3 consists of 13 residues. Per germline, CDR1 SGHTA and CDR2 FQGNSA. V was trimmed by 3 bases and J by 1 base, leaving 6 bases between them. The CDR3 DNA is TGTGCCAGCAGCTTGAGAGGGAACACTGAAGCTTTCTTT. Translating it yields CASSLRGNTEAFF.

CDR3 in DNA: TGCGCCAGCAGCTTGGACCCACTTGGCACTGAAGCTTTCTTT. It codes for CASSLDPLGTEAFF. V is TRBV5-1 and J is TRBJ1-1; no clear D gene. Germline-derived CDR1 and CDR2 are SGHRS and YFSETQ. V lost 0 bases, J lost 4 bases, and 10 bases lay in between. The CDR3 spans 14 residues.

CDR3: CASSLARRGVIDTQYF. CDR3 nucleotides: TGTGCCAGCAGCTTAGCCCGCAGGGGCGTCATCGATACGCAGTATTTT. J is TRBJ2-3 and V is TRBV7-9, with D possibly being TRBD1 (6 bases). The CDR3 is 16 amino acids. Germline V gene lookup returns CDR1 SEHNR and CDR2 FQNEAQ (reference sequence). Between the trimmed V and J ends, which lost 0 bases and 6 bases, there was a span of 16 bases.

V is TRBV5-1 and J is TRBJ1-1, with D possibly TRBD1 on 6 matching bases. CDR1 SGHRS and CDR2 YFSETQ come from the germline V gene. This CDR3 has 15 amino acids. Trimming stripped 0 bases from V and 3 bases from J, with 12 bases between. The CDR3 region is CASSLVVGGDTEAFF. For the CDR3, the DNA is TGCGCCAGCAGCTTGGTGGTAGGGGGTGACACTGAAGCTTTCTTT.

V gene TRBV6-2 or TRBV6-3 combines with J gene TRBJ2-4, with D perhaps TRBD2 (5 bases). CDR1 and CDR2 (germline): MNHEY, SVGEGT. Between the trimmed V and J ends, which lost 0 bases and 10 bases, there was a span of 13 bases. The CDR3 has 14 amino acids. CDR3 protein: CASSYSGDYIIQYF. CDR3 bases: TGTGCCAGCAGTTACTCGGGAGACTATATAATTCAGTACTTC.

This clone has only one observation. The chain has TRBV19 and TRBJ2-7, with D perhaps TRBD1 (6 bases). Trimming took off 1 base at V and 4 bases at J, with 11 bases between the two ends. The CDR3 loop spans 14 amino acids. Germline V gene data show CDR1 as LNHDA and CDR2 as SQIVND (reference sequence). CDR3 bases: TGTGCCAGTAGTATAGGACAGGCGGTTTACGAGCAGTACTTC. Its translation: CASSIGQAVYEQYF.

This chain connects TRBV5-1 to TRBJ1-5; D may be TRBD1 (5 bases). Germline V gene sequence: CDR1 SGHRS, CDR2 YFSETQ. Trimming cost V 0 bases and J 0 bases, with 10 bases left between them. The CDR3 has 16 amino acids. The CDR3 sequence: CASSLGWGDSNQPQHF. The DNA of the CDR3 is TGCGCCAGCAGCTTGGGATGGGGGGATAGCAATCAGCCCCAGCATTTT.

The rearrangement joins TRBV4-1 to TRBJ2-1; TRBD2 aligns across 11 bases. V was pared by 1 base and J by 7 bases, with 6 bases of the junction left unmatched. Germline lookup yields CDR1 MGHRA and CDR2 YSYEKL. This CDR3 is 16 amino acids long. The CDR3 protein is CASSQAIAGGWNEQFF. The CDR3 bases are TGCGCCAGCAGCCAAGCCATAGCGGGAGGGTGGAATGAGCAGTTCTTC.

J is TRBJ1-5 and V is TRBV18, with 11 bases lining up with TRBD1. The V segment lost 0 bases and the J segment 7 bases; nucleotides outside the gene matches: 8. The germline V gene encodes CDR1 KGHSH and CDR2 LQKENI. The CDR3 spans 17 residues. CDR3 coding DNA: TGTGCCAGCTCACCACCCGGGACAGGGGGTGGGCGGCAGCCCCAGCATTTT. It is translated as CASSPPGTGGGRQPQHF. The entire variable domain, with the rest obtained from reference TRBV18 and TRBJ1-5, is as follows: NAGVMQNPRHLVRRRGQEARLRCSPMKGHSHVYWYRQLPEEGLKFMVYLQKENIIDESGMPKERFSAEFPKEGPSILRIQQVVRGDSAAYFCASSPPGTGGGRQPQHFGDGTRLSIL.

This rearrangement joins TRBV19 to TRBJ1-2; 7 bases align to TRBD1. This CDR3 is 14 amino acids long. With 9 bases clipped from V and 2 bases from J, the junction kept 9 bases outside the gene matches. Germline CDR1 is LNHDA and CDR2 is SQIVND (reference sequence). Here the CDR3 DNA reads TGTGCCAGCCGCTCCATGGACAGGAACTATGGCTACACCTTC. Translating gives CASRSMDRNYGYTF.

The sample holds a few counts of this clone. CDR3 sequence (DNA): TGTGCCAGCAGTACCGGGGGCTACGAGCAGTACTTC. Its translation is CASSTGGYEQYF. The J gene is TRBJ2-7, the V gene TRBV6-2 or TRBV6-3; a possible D gene is TRBD2 (6 bases). Germline V lookup: CDR1 MNHEY, CDR2 SVGEGT. The CDR3 consists of 12 residues. V lost 5 bases and J lost 3, with 8 bases in between.

The chain employs TRBV7-2 and TRBJ2-3; maybe TRBD1 (5 bases). The CDR3 is made up of 14 amino acids. CDR1 and CDR2 from the germline V gene are SGHTA and FQGNSA. V gave up 5 bases and J gave up 1 base, with 10 bases separating them. The CDR3 DNA reads as TGTGCCAGCAGCACAACAGGTGGCACAGATACGCAGTATTTT. It encodes CASSTTGGTDTQYF.

The chain links TRBV5-1 to TRBJ1-3, with a weak D call TRBD1 (5 bases). The CDR3 runs 13 residues. CDR1 and CDR2 from the germline V gene are SGHRS and YFSETQ. Deletions cut 6 bases from V and 1 base from J, with 8 bases between. The CDR3 protein is CASNQGSGNTIYF. The CDR3 nucleotides read TGCGCCAGCAACCAGGGTTCTGGAAACACCATATATTTT.

V gene TRBV6-6 combines with J gene TRBJ2-7, with D tentatively TRBD2 (5 bases). Trimming pared 2 bases from V and 6 bases from J, leaving 11 bases between. Germline V gives CDR1 MNHNY, CDR2 SVGAGI (reference sequence). CDR3 length: 13 amino acids. The CDR3 DNA sequence: TGTGCCAGCAGTTACCCACTAGGAGGCGAGCAGTACTTC. This translates into CASSYPLGGEQYF.

This clone was detected once. The genes are TRBV2 and TRBJ2-5, with D unclear. Germline assignment: CDR1 SNHLY and CDR2 FYNNEI. The CDR3 extends over 12 amino acids. Trimming took 3 bases from V and 11 from J, leaving 13 bases between them. The chain's CDR3 is CASSEVAGTQYF. The CDR3 DNA follows: TGTGCCAGCAGTGAGGTGGCTGGTACACAGTACTTC.

The CDR3 spells CASSFGENTEAFF. In DNA form, the CDR3 reads TGTGCCAGCAGCTTCGGGGAGAACACTGAAGCTTTCTTT. This rearrangement joins TRBV5-4 to TRBJ1-1; unclear D gene. V was pared by 2 bases and J by 1 base, with 6 bases between. This CDR3 is built from 13 residues. CDR1 SGHNT and CDR2 YYREEE come from the germline V gene (reference sequence).

The gene calls are TRBV19 and TRBJ2-4; D perhaps matches TRBD1 (5 bases). CDR1 is LNHDA and CDR2 is SQIVND in the germline V gene (reference sequence). This CDR3 is 13 amino acids long. With 6 bases removed from V and 4 bases from J, the gap between germline ends came to 10 bases. The CDR3 nucleotides read TGTGCCAGTAGCTCTAACAGGAAAAACATTCAGTACTTC. It codes for CASSSNRKNIQYF. Together with reference TRBV19 and TRBJ2-4, the CDR3 gives the full variable domain: DGGITQSPKYLFRKEGQNVTLSCEQNLNHDAMYWYRQDPGQGLRLIYYSQIVNDFQKGDIAEGYSVSREKKESFPLTVTSAQKNPTAFYLCASSSNRKNIQYFGAGTRLSVL.

The genes are TRBV7-2 and TRBJ1-5; D remains ambiguous. The CDR3 runs to 14 residues. The V gene's germline CDR1 is SGHTA and CDR2 FQGNSA. Trimming shortened V by 0 bases and J by 5 bases, and 8 bases separated the two germline ends. The DNA for the CDR3 is TGTGCCAGCAGCTTAGCAGGGAGGGATCAGCCCCAGCATTTT. Amino acids: CASSLAGRDQPQHF.

This clone was found a few times. The chain uses TRBV6-2 or TRBV6-3 and TRBJ2-2; perhaps TRBD1 as D (6 bases). V was cut by 0 bases and J by 6 bases, with 14 bases left in between. The germline V gene has CDR1 MNHEY and CDR2 SVGEGT. The CDR3 runs to 16 residues. DNA for the CDR3: TGTGCCAGCAGTTACTCGAGGGGGACCGTCTCCGGGGAGCTGTTTTTT. It encodes CASSYSRGTVSGELFF.

The chain carries TRBV30 and TRBJ2-2, with 9 nucleotides matching TRBD1. Germline-derived CDR1 and CDR2 are GTSNPN and SVGIG (reference sequence). The trim removed 4 bases at V and 6 bases at J, leaving 15 bases unmatched. This CDR3 contains 17 residues. CDR3 coding DNA: TGTGCCTGGAAAAAATTCGGGACAGGGTTCTTCGCCGGGGAGCTGTTTTTT. As protein: CAWKKFGTGFFAGELFF.

The chain recombines TRBV5-6 with TRBJ2-7; 9 bases match TRBD1. The ends lost 0 bases at V and 0 bases at J; junction bases unmatched: 10. The germline CDR1 and CDR2 sequences are SGHDT and YYEEEE. This CDR3 spans 18 amino acids. CDR3 nucleotide sequence: TGTGCCAGCAGCTTGGCCGGACAGGGGTGGGGGCTCTCCTACGAGCAGTACTTC. Translating gives CASSLAGQGWGLSYEQYF.

The table lists this clone with a count of one. The chain combines TRBV6-4 with TRBJ2-5; 10 bases line up with TRBD2. The CDR3 has 15 residues. Germline CDR1 is MRHNA and CDR2 is SNTAGT. V gave up 3 bases and J gave up 4 bases; unmatched junction bases: 5. The CDR3: CASSDPKREGETQYF. CDR3 coding DNA: TGTGCCAGCAGTGATCCCAAGCGGGAGGGAGAGACCCAGTACTTC.

This clone was seen only once. The chain employs TRBV7-2 and TRBJ2-7; 8 nucleotides line up with TRBD2. V dropped 1 base and J dropped 0; count of bases not matched to a gene: 5. The CDR3 spans 16 residues. Germline CDR1 is SGHTA and CDR2 is FQGNSA. The CDR3 reads CASSLGPAGASYEQYF. CDR3 DNA sequence: TGTGCCAGCAGCTTAGGTCCAGCGGGAGCCTCCTACGAGCAGTACTTC.